These T cell receptor beta chains were read from a single sample in a study of T cells in localized non-small cell lung cancer. Measured with immunoSEQ multiplex PCR; TCRdb has only the in-frame clones, and not every one. The sample has over 45,000 clones; around nine tenths are singletons. This specimen consisted of PBMCs, obtained before any cancer treatment. The source is a female donor with stage II lung adenocarcinoma. The conserved cysteine and the conserved F or W are not part of the CDR3 here. The D gene is left open where the match is weak. Some rows mark clone size as missing; the rest say once, few, many or name a class of expanded clone.

v_call: TRBV4-1; d_call: NA; clone_size: NA; j_call: TRBJ2-3; cdr3_aa: ASSQEPPPSTDTQY
v_call: TRBV7-9; d_call: TRBD2; clone_size: NA; j_call: TRBJ2-1; cdr3_aa: ASSQPGLAGGPYEQF
v_call: TRBV11-3; d_call: NA; clone_size: few; j_call: TRBJ2-1; cdr3_aa: ASSLDRGVRGVNEQF
v_call: TRBV6-5; d_call: NA; clone_size: NA; j_call: TRBJ1-5; cdr3_aa: ASSRGGGQPQH
v_call: TRBV7-6; d_call: NA; clone_size: NA; j_call: TRBJ2-3; cdr3_aa: ASSLMRTDTQY
v_call: TRBV7-9; d_call: NA; clone_size: NA; j_call: TRBJ1-1; cdr3_aa: ASSSAGADTEAF
v_call: TRBV5-4; d_call: NA; clone_size: NA; j_call: TRBJ2-5; cdr3_aa: ASSGQGRETQY
v_call: TRBV9; d_call: TRBD1; clone_size: once; j_call: TRBJ2-5; cdr3_aa: ASSASRGLPETQY
v_call: TRBV6-6; d_call: NA; clone_size: NA; j_call: TRBJ1-2; cdr3_aa: ASSGSRGYT
v_call: TRBV27; d_call: TRBD2; clone_size: NA; j_call: TRBJ2-3; cdr3_aa: ASQGLAGADFTDTQY
v_call: TRBV2; d_call: NA; clone_size: NA; j_call: TRBJ1-5; cdr3_aa: ASTEQGNSNQPQH
v_call: TRBV5-6; d_call: NA; clone_size: NA; j_call: TRBJ2-1; cdr3_aa: ASSRAAVSYNEQF
v_call: TRBV14; d_call: TRBD1; clone_size: NA; j_call: TRBJ1-1; cdr3_aa: ASSQTGDTEAF
v_call: TRBV7-2; d_call: NA; clone_size: NA; j_call: TRBJ2-1; cdr3_aa: ASSLVKAGEQF
v_call: TRBV5-1; d_call: NA; clone_size: NA; j_call: TRBJ1-1; cdr3_aa: ASSSGPAGRVRNTEAF
v_call: TRBV7-9; d_call: NA; clone_size: NA; j_call: TRBJ1-1; cdr3_aa: ASSFQGNTEAF
v_call: TRBV6-1; d_call: TRBD1; clone_size: once; j_call: TRBJ2-4; cdr3_aa: ASSAGTGGADIQY
v_call: TRBV5-8; d_call: NA; clone_size: few; j_call: TRBJ2-6; cdr3_aa: ASSFGNSGANVLT
v_call: TRBV5-1; d_call: NA; clone_size: once; j_call: TRBJ2-2; cdr3_aa: ASSLNGQSNTGELF
v_call: TRBV5-1; d_call: NA; clone_size: NA; j_call: TRBJ2-2; cdr3_aa: ASGTRTGDTGELF
v_call: TRBV5-1; d_call: NA; clone_size: NA; j_call: TRBJ1-2; cdr3_aa: ASSLGGPARDGYT
v_call: TRBV13; d_call: NA; clone_size: NA; j_call: TRBJ2-4; cdr3_aa: ASSYTLAKNIQY
v_call: TRBV9; d_call: NA; clone_size: NA; j_call: TRBJ1-4; cdr3_aa: ASSGRTDPNEKLF
v_call: TRBV27; d_call: NA; clone_size: NA; j_call: TRBJ2-3; cdr3_aa: ASSLSLGGTDTQY
v_call: TRBV5-1; d_call: NA; clone_size: NA; j_call: TRBJ1-1; cdr3_aa: ASREGSGNTEAF
v_call: TRBV5-4; d_call: NA; clone_size: once; j_call: TRBJ2-3; cdr3_aa: ASRVWGGAGDTQY
v_call: TRBV11-2; d_call: NA; clone_size: NA; j_call: TRBJ2-5; cdr3_aa: ASSPAGTQY
v_call: TRBV6-6; d_call: NA; clone_size: NA; j_call: TRBJ2-1; cdr3_aa: ASRTGTRNNEQF
v_call: TRBV7-8; d_call: TRBD1; clone_size: NA; j_call: TRBJ2-5; cdr3_aa: ASSRDRGRQETQY
v_call: TRBV14; d_call: NA; clone_size: NA; j_call: TRBJ1-2; cdr3_aa: ASSQVLKQGHYGYT
v_call: TRBV6-7; d_call: NA; clone_size: NA; j_call: TRBJ1-5; cdr3_aa: ASSYDGGLGNQPQH
v_call: TRBV6-5; d_call: TRBD1; clone_size: NA; j_call: TRBJ1-1; cdr3_aa: ASSYGNRGYTEAF
v_call: TRBV18; d_call: NA; clone_size: NA; j_call: TRBJ2-3; cdr3_aa: ASSLTRTRSTDTQY
v_call: TRBV6-5; d_call: NA; clone_size: NA; j_call: TRBJ1-1; cdr3_aa: ASSYSVNTEAF
v_call: TRBV7-6; d_call: NA; clone_size: NA; j_call: TRBJ2-7; cdr3_aa: ASSLGNRAAPYEQY
v_call: TRBV10-3; d_call: TRBD2; clone_size: once; j_call: TRBJ2-1; cdr3_aa: AISGLAGGPYNEQF
v_call: TRBV4-1; d_call: NA; clone_size: NA; j_call: TRBJ1-5; cdr3_aa: ASSQDPGVSNQPQH
v_call: TRBV15; d_call: NA; clone_size: NA; j_call: TRBJ1-2; cdr3_aa: ATSRGLSNYGYT
v_call: TRBV2; d_call: NA; clone_size: NA; j_call: TRBJ1-5; cdr3_aa: ASRRQRDSNQPQH
v_call: TRBV18; d_call: NA; clone_size: NA; j_call: TRBJ1-2; cdr3_aa: ASSPLEGKSYGYT
v_call: TRBV27; d_call: TRBD1; clone_size: NA; j_call: TRBJ1-6; cdr3_aa: ASSLSGQGNSPLH
v_call: TRBV7-2; d_call: TRBD2; clone_size: NA; j_call: TRBJ2-3; cdr3_aa: ASSQTLAARTDTQY
v_call: TRBV10-3; d_call: NA; clone_size: NA; j_call: TRBJ2-7; cdr3_aa: AIKGRDRDYEQY
v_call: TRBV7-9; d_call: NA; clone_size: NA; j_call: TRBJ1-1; cdr3_aa: ASSSYGRRTEAF
v_call: TRBV9; d_call: NA; clone_size: once; j_call: TRBJ1-1; cdr3_aa: ASSEVTGTEAF
v_call: TRBV27; d_call: NA; clone_size: NA; j_call: TRBJ1-4; cdr3_aa: ASSLFLPRGVNEKLF
v_call: TRBV5-1; d_call: TRBD1; clone_size: once; j_call: TRBJ1-6; cdr3_aa: ASKVGTGGSPLH
v_call: TRBV5-4; d_call: NA; clone_size: NA; j_call: TRBJ2-2; cdr3_aa: ASSLDGTGELF
v_call: TRBV5-1; d_call: NA; clone_size: NA; j_call: TRBJ2-7; cdr3_aa: ASSLGDKHYEQY
v_call: TRBV10-3; d_call: TRBD1; clone_size: NA; j_call: TRBJ1-5; cdr3_aa: AISPGQGSQPQH
v_call: TRBV6-5; d_call: NA; clone_size: once; j_call: TRBJ1-1; cdr3_aa: ASSPRGPDTEAF
v_call: TRBV9; d_call: TRBD2; clone_size: NA; j_call: TRBJ2-1; cdr3_aa: ASSLSGGPGDHNEQF
v_call: TRBV7-2; d_call: NA; clone_size: NA; j_call: TRBJ1-4; cdr3_aa: ASSPGAALGNEKLF
v_call: TRBV7-9; d_call: NA; clone_size: NA; j_call: TRBJ1-4; cdr3_aa: ASSFNGENNEKLF
v_call: TRBV19; d_call: TRBD1; clone_size: NA; j_call: TRBJ1-2; cdr3_aa: ASSIEPDRAFYT
v_call: TRBV19; d_call: NA; clone_size: NA; j_call: TRBJ1-4; cdr3_aa: ASSISDGRGEKLF
v_call: TRBV5-5; d_call: TRBD2; clone_size: NA; j_call: TRBJ2-3; cdr3_aa: ASSLEIISGANTDTQY
v_call: TRBV25-1; d_call: NA; clone_size: NA; j_call: TRBJ1-1; cdr3_aa: ASRPGGQGTEAF
v_call: TRBV4-1; d_call: NA; clone_size: NA; j_call: TRBJ2-2; cdr3_aa: ASSQGVGGGGELF